These T cell receptor beta chains were read from a single sample in a study of T cell responses to AZD1222 COVID-19 vaccine. TCRdb's table, derived via immunoSEQ multiplex PCR, lists solely in-frame clones and lacks some. The sample has more than 95,000 clones; roughly 90% are singletons. The source material was peripheral blood, sampled on day 0 of AZD1222 vaccination. The receptor set was obtained from an adult in good health. The CDR3 runs from the conserved cysteine through the conserved F or W. The D gene is left open where the match is weak. The size of a clone is reported for some rows only, either as once, few or many, or as a class for expanded clones.

d_gene,abundance,j_gene,v_gene,CDR3nt,CDR3aa
.,.,TRBJ2-3,TRBV19,TGTGCCAGTAGCGTAAGCACAGATACGCAGTATTTT,CASSVSTDTQYF
TRBD1,.,TRBJ2-7,TRBV18,TGTGCCAGCTCACCATTGGGGGCAGGGGGCATAGTTTACGAGCAGTACTTC,CASSPLGAGGIVYEQYF
.,.,TRBJ1-1,TRBV5-1,TGCGCCAGCAGCTCTAAAGATGAAACAAGGAACACTGAAGCTTTCTTT,CASSSKDETRNTEAFF
.,.,TRBJ1-2,TRBV6-2/TRBV6-3,TGTGCCAGCAGTTACGGTGTCGGACAGAACTATGGCTACACCTTC,CASSYGVGQNYGYTF
TRBD1,few,TRBJ1-6,TRBV10-3,TGTGCCAGCCGAAACAGGGGAGAGGCGTCACCCCTCCACTTT,CASRNRGEASPLHF
TRBD1,.,TRBJ1-2,TRBV7-9,TGTGCCAGCAGCTTAAGGGGACAGGGACGGGAAGGCTACACCTTC,CASSLRGQGREGYTF
TRBD1,.,TRBJ2-1,TRBV24-1,TGTGCCACCAGTGATCCCCAGGGGGAAGCGTCGAGCTCCTACAATGAGCAGTTCTTC,CATSDPQGEASSSYNEQFF
.,.,TRBJ1-6,TRBV4-3,TGCGCCAGCAGCGCCGTTGGAGGGCAGACTGGGTCACCCCTCCACTTT,CASSAVGGQTGSPLHF
.,.,TRBJ2-4,TRBV7-8,TGTGCCAGCAGATGGACAGTAGAGGACATTCAGTACTTC,CASRWTVEDIQYF
TRBD2,.,TRBJ2-7,TRBV4-2,TGTGCCAGCAGCCTTAGTACTAGCGGGTTCTACGAGCAGTACTTC,CASSLSTSGFYEQYF
.,.,TRBJ2-2,TRBV7-2,TGTGCCAGCAGCCGGACTAATTTTCAAGGCGGGGAGCTGTTTTTT,CASSRTNFQGGELFF
.,.,TRBJ1-6,TRBV6-1,TGTGCCAGCAGTGAAGCGCTAGGATTCGGGGGACGGTTT,CASSEALGFGGRF
.,.,TRBJ2-1,TRBV7-2,TGTGCCAGCAGCTTAGGAAGGGCTCCGTTAAATGAGCAGTTCTTC,CASSLGRAPLNEQFF
TRBD2,.,TRBJ2-3,TRBV7-3,TGTGCCAGCAGCCGCGGGGGACTAGCGGGCTCCCGCACAGATACGCAGTATTTT,CASSRGGLAGSRTDTQYF
TRBD1,.,TRBJ2-7,TRBV7-9,TGTGCCAGCAGCTCAATGGCAGGGCAGGACAGGGGACCCTCCTACGAGCAGTACTTC,CASSSMAGQDRGPSYEQYF
.,.,TRBJ1-6,TRBV20-1,TGCAGTGCTAGAGAGAGTTCACCCCTCCACTTT,CSARESSPLHF
.,.,TRBJ1-5,TRBV2,TGTGCCAGCAGTGTCACGGCTGATCAGCCCCAGCATTTT,CASSVTADQPQHF
.,once,TRBJ2-2,TRBV7-2,TGTGCCAGCAGCTGGAGAGGCGGGGAGCTGTTTTTT,CASSWRGGELFF
TRBD1,.,TRBJ1-5,TRBV9,TGTGCCAGCAGCTCGGGACAGGGTAAGCAGCCCCAGCATTTT,CASSSGQGKQPQHF
TRBD1,once,TRBJ1-1,TRBV19,TGTGCCGCCAGCAGGGGACAGGGGGCTGGAAAGACTGAAGCTTTCTTT,CAASRGQGAGKTEAFF
TRBD1,.,TRBJ2-1,TRBV19,TGTGCCAGTAGTAGACAGGGTGGGGTTGAGCAGTTCTTC,CASSRQGGVEQFF
.,.,TRBJ1-2,TRBV6-5,TGTGCCAGCAAAGAGAGGGCCACATTCTATGGCTACACCTTC,CASKERATFYGYTF
.,.,TRBJ2-7,TRBV2,TGTGCCAGCAACAGGAACTCGGGAGAGCAGTACTTC,CASNRNSGEQYF
TRBD1,.,TRBJ1-5,TRBV12-5,TGTGCTAGTGGGACAGGGGGCAATCAGCCCCAGCATTTT,CASGTGGNQPQHF
TRBD2,once,TRBJ2-3,TRBV7-9,TGTGCCAGCAGACCCCCGGCGGGGGGAGATACGCAGTATTTT,CASRPPAGGDTQYF
.,.,TRBJ1-3,TRBV3-1/TRBV3-2,TGTGCCAGCAGCCATGGGAGCACCGGAGTGGACCTTTCTGGAAACACCATATATTTT,CASSHGSTGVDLSGNTIYF
.,.,TRBJ2-3,TRBV19,TGTGCCAGTAGACCGGGGGGAGGACAGGAGCCGACGCAGTATTTT,CASRPGGGQEPTQYF
.,few,TRBJ1-1,TRBV7-2,TGTGCCAGCAGCTTAGTGGCACAGGGGAACACTGAAGCTTTCTTT,CASSLVAQGNTEAFF
TRBD1,.,TRBJ2-2,TRBV14,TGTGCCAGCAGTCCCAGACAGGGCGGGTCCACCGGGGAGCTGTTTTTT,CASSPRQGGSTGELFF
TRBD2,.,TRBJ2-1,TRBV10-2,TGCGCCAGCAACTCCGGACTAGCGGGAGGAGGTCATGAGCAGTTCTTC,CASNSGLAGGGHEQFF
.,.,TRBJ2-2,TRBV28,TGTGCCAGCAGTTTAGCACAAGCCACCGGGGAGCTGTTTTTT,CASSLAQATGELFF
.,.,TRBJ2-3,TRBV19,TGTGCCAGTAGTATAGGCCCAGGCAGCACAGATACGCAGTATTTT,CASSIGPGSTDTQYF
TRBD2,.,TRBJ2-1,TRBV5-4,TGTGCCAGCAGCTCAGGACTAGCGCCTGAGCAGTTCTTC,CASSSGLAPEQFF
TRBD1,.,TRBJ1-1,TRBV30,TGTGCCTGGGACAGGGTATATCGAGCTTTCTTT,CAWDRVYRAFF
.,.,TRBJ1-6,TRBV25-1,TGTGCCAGCGGCGGACAGAGACTAACCCTCCACTTT,CASGGQRLTLHF
.,.,TRBJ2-7,TRBV3-1/TRBV3-2,TGTGCCAGCAGCCAAGCTTCGGGAGCCATCTACGAGCAGTACTTC,CASSQASGAIYEQYF
.,.,TRBJ1-5,TRBV7-7,TGTGCTAGCAGCTTAGGGGGTAGGGGGGAATGGCAGCCCCAGCATTTT,CASSLGGRGEWQPQHF
.,few,TRBJ2-7,TRBV6-5,TGTGCCAGCAGTCGACGGAACTCCTACGAGCAGTACTTC,CASSRRNSYEQYF
TRBD2,.,TRBJ2-3,TRBV5-1,TGCGCCAGCAGCTTTCTAGCGGGAGGGCAAGATACGCAGTATTTT,CASSFLAGGQDTQYF
.,.,TRBJ1-1,TRBV3-1/TRBV3-2,TGTGCCAGCAGCCAAGTTGGGGGGGCGCGTACTGAAGCTTTCTTT,CASSQVGGARTEAFF
.,.,TRBJ1-1,TRBV6-2/TRBV6-3,TGTGCCAGCAGTTACTCGGGGTTAGAAGCTTTCTTT,CASSYSGLEAFF
.,.,TRBJ1-2,TRBV12-3/TRBV12-4,TGTGCCAGCAGTTTATCCTATGGCTACACCTTC,CASSLSYGYTF
TRBD1,.,TRBJ1-2,TRBV28,TGTGCCAGCAACACCGGACAGGGGATCTATGGCTACACCTTC,CASNTGQGIYGYTF
.,.,TRBJ1-1,TRBV21-1,TGTGCCAGGAAACTGGGAGACAGGGCTCGAGGTCGTCACACTGAAGCTTTCTTT,CARKLGDRARGRHTEAFF
.,.,TRBJ2-7,TRBV4-3,TGCGCCAGCAGCCAATGGGACTCTTACGAGCAGTACTTC,CASSQWDSYEQYF
.,.,TRBJ2-1,TRBV11-3,TGTGCCAGCAGCTTAGATTCCGGAAAATACAATGAGCAGTTCTTC,CASSLDSGKYNEQFF
.,few,TRBJ1-2,TRBV6-5,TGTGCCAGTCGGGGGCAGGGTCTCTATGGCTACACCTTC,CASRGQGLYGYTF
.,.,TRBJ1-5,TRBV28,TGTGCCAGCAGAGCCGGACAGTATCAGCCCCAGCATTTT,CASRAGQYQPQHF
.,.,TRBJ1-1,TRBV29-1,TGCAGCGTTGTTACCCCGAACACTGAAGCTTTCTTT,CSVVTPNTEAFF
.,.,TRBJ2-7,TRBV6-6,TGTGCCAGCAGTAATCCCACTGCCTACGAGCAGTACTTC,CASSNPTAYEQYF
TRBD2,.,TRBJ2-1,TRBV29-1,TGCAGCGTTCTGGGGGGACTAGCGCAGTCCTACAATGAGCAGTTCTTC,CSVLGGLAQSYNEQFF
.,.,TRBJ2-3,TRBV5-4,TGTGCCAGCAGCCCGCAACAGAAAGATACGCAGTATTTT,CASSPQQKDTQYF